This is a list of T cell receptor beta chains from one sample in a study of T cells in Graves' hyperthyroidism and ophthalmopathy. In TCRdb, the multiplex PCR reads were re-called with MiXCR into one record per CDR3 protein. The sample records about 640,000 distinct CDR3 sequences, around 21% being singletons. Sequencing was done on a sample of blood. The receptors were sampled from a man aged 25 to 40 with Graves' ophthalmopathy. The CDR3 runs from the conserved cysteine through the conserved F or W. The D gene is left open where the match is weak. For some rows the clone size is stated as once, few or many, or as a class when expanded; others skip it.

clone_size d_call j_call v_call cdr3_aa cdr3_nt
NA NA TRBJ2-3 TRBV6-1 CASSDGNPDTQYF TGTGCCAGCAGTGATGGGAATCCGGATACGCAGTATTTT
many TRBD1 TRBJ1-2 TRBV6-6 CASSYQRDRRTHYGYTF TGTGCCAGCAGTTACCAGCGGGACAGACGGACGCACTATGGCTACACCTTC
many TRBD2 TRBJ2-7 TRBV20-1 CSAPKREGATYEQYF TGCAGTGCCCCCAAGCGGGAGGGGGCGACCTACGAGCAGTACTTC
many NA TRBJ1-1 TRBV24-1 CAGPGALNTEAFF TGTGCCGGCCCAGGGGCTCTCAACACTGAAGCTTTCTTT
NA TRBD2 TRBJ2-1 TRBV27 CASWTSHNEQFF TGTGCCAGCTGGACTAGCCACAATGAGCAGTTCTTC
many NA TRBJ2-4 TRBV24-1 CATVCLAKNIQYF TGTGCCACGGTCTGCTTAGCCAAAAACATTCAGTACTTC
many NA TRBJ1-1 TRBV3-1 CASSQAVLRGTEAFF TGTGCCAGCAGCCAAGCGGTGTTGCGGGGCACTGAAGCTTTCTTT
many NA TRBJ2-7 TRBV2 CASTRASYEQYF TGTGCCAGCACCAGGGCCTCCTACGAGCAGTACTTC
NA NA TRBJ1-5 TRBV3-1 CASSLLRHNYSNQPQHF TGTGCCAGCAGCCTGCTTCGACACAACTATAGCAATCAGCCCCAGCATTTT
many NA TRBJ1-4 TRBV30 CAWRKTSTNEKLFF TGTGCCTGGAGGAAAACAAGCACTAATGAAAAACTGTTTTTT
NA TRBD1 TRBJ1-5 TRBV11-2 CASSLTDRGNQPQHF TGTGCCAGCAGCTTGACGGACAGGGGCAATCAGCCCCAGCATTTT
NA TRBD1 TRBJ2-1 TRBV7-9 CASSRYPDRVNEQFF TGTGCCAGCAGTCGTTACCCGGACAGGGTCAATGAGCAGTTCTTC
few NA TRBJ2-1 TRBV4-1 CASSPGRFGPSSYNEQFF TGCGCCAGCAGCCCAGGCCGTTTCGGGCCTAGCTCCTACAATGAGCAGTTCTTC
NA NA TRBJ2-1 TRBV20-1 CSDRAIDSNEQFF TGCAGTGATAGAGCTATTGACAGCAATGAGCAGTTCTTC
many NA TRBJ2-4 TRBV20-1 CSARDAGRAKNIQYF TGCAGTGCTAGAGATGCAGGGAGAGCCAAAAACATTCAGTACTTC
NA TRBD2 TRBJ2-1 TRBV6-5 CASSYNLGLAGGGANEQFF TGTGCCAGCAGTTACAACTTGGGACTAGCGGGAGGTGGGGCAAATGAGCAGTTCTTC
NA NA TRBJ2-7 TRBV20-1 CSAGLGHRSYEQYF TGCAGTGCGGGGCTGGGACATCGGTCCTACGAGCAGTACTTC
few NA TRBJ2-1 TRBV18 CASSPGVTSYNEQFF TGTGCCAGCTCACCAGGGGTGACTTCCTACAATGAGCAGTTCTTC
NA NA TRBJ1-1 TRBV4-1 CASSTQESTEAFF TGCGCCAGCAGCACACAGGAGAGCACTGAAGCTTTCTTT
few NA TRBJ1-5 TRBV18 CASSPPGQLNQPQHF TGTGCCAGCTCACCCCCGGGACAACTAAATCAGCCCCAGCATTTT
NA TRBD1 TRBJ1-1 TRBV3-1 CASRKGQDKNTEAFF TGTGCCAGCAGGAAAGGACAGGATAAGAACACTGAAGCTTTCTTT
many TRBD1 TRBJ1-2 TRBV7-2 CASSVDRGRPGYTF TGTGCCAGCAGCGTAGACAGGGGGCGACCTGGCTACACCTTC
many NA TRBJ1-1 TRBV12-3/TRBV12-4 CASSYPGMNTEAFF TGTGCCAGCAGTTATCCAGGGATGAACACTGAAGCTTTCTTT
NA NA TRBJ2-2 TRBV3-1 CASSPSRGGRGTGELFF TGTGCCAGCAGCCCATCAAGGGGCGGACGGGGCACCGGGGAGCTGTTTTTT
few NA TRBJ2-7 TRBV5-1 CASSLGILTYEQYF TGCGCCAGCAGCTTGGGGATCCTAACCTACGAGCAGTACTTC
few TRBD1 TRBJ1-1 TRBV7-2 CASSLTGGPVEAFF TGTGCCAGCAGCTTAACAGGGGGACCGGTCGAAGCTTTCTTT
NA NA TRBJ2-2 TRBV9 CASSVESTPLSLTGELFF TGTGCCAGCAGCGTAGAGTCGACCCCCCTTAGTTTGACCGGGGAGCTGTTTTTT
few TRBD2 TRBJ2-7 TRBV5-6 CASSLVREGASYEQYF TGTGCCAGCAGCTTGGTGAGGGAGGGAGCGTCCTACGAGCAGTACTTC
NA NA TRBJ1-4 TRBV7-9 CASTRLVGGSEKLFF TGTGCCAGCACCCGGCTAGTAGGGGGGTCCGAAAAACTGTTTTTT
once NA TRBJ2-7 TRBV6-1 CASEGHDTLEQYF TGTGCCAGCGAGGGCCATGATACGTTGGAGCAGTACTTC
few TRBD2 TRBJ2-3 TRBV27 CASSSSGLALSTDTQYF TGTGCCAGCAGTTCCTCGGGACTAGCGCTTAGCACAGATACGCAGTATTTT
NA TRBD1 TRBJ2-5 TRBV6-2/TRBV6-3 CASCYLLGQGKTQYF TGTGCCAGCTGTTACCTTTTAGGACAGGGGAAGACCCAGTACTTC
many NA TRBJ1-2 TRBV10-3 CAISESLAGVDGYTF TGTGCCATCAGTGAGTCGTTGGCAGGGGTTGACGGCTACACCTTC
many NA TRBJ2-7 TRBV7-9 CASSPPGSQYSYEQYF TGTGCCAGCAGCCCGCCGGGGAGCCAATACTCCTACGAGCAGTACTTC
few NA TRBJ1-1 TRBV29-1 CSVDRSMNTEAFF TGCAGCGTTGACAGGTCCATGAACACTGAAGCTTTCTTT
NA TRBD2 TRBJ2-5 TRBV20-1 CSASGGRATETQYF TGCAGTGCAAGCGGCGGGAGGGCCACGGAGACCCAGTACTTC
NA NA TRBJ2-1 TRBV7-3 CASSLTSGVNEQFF TGTGCCAGCAGCTTAACGAGCGGAGTCAATGAGCAGTTCTTC
many TRBD2 TRBJ2-7 TRBV28 CASSPAGGLGYEQYF TGTGCCAGCAGTCCCGCGGGAGGGTTAGGCTACGAGCAGTACTTC
few NA TRBJ1-1 TRBV5-1 CASSSETESATEAFF TGCGCCAGCAGCTCTGAGACCGAATCGGCCACTGAAGCTTTCTTT
NA NA TRBJ1-4 TRBV29-1 CSFMVGTTNEKLFF TGCAGCTTTATGGTCGGTACAACTAATGAAAAACTGTTTTTT
NA NA TRBJ2-7 TRBV2 CASSENIYEQYF TGTGCCAGCAGTGAGAATATCTACGAGCAGTACTTC